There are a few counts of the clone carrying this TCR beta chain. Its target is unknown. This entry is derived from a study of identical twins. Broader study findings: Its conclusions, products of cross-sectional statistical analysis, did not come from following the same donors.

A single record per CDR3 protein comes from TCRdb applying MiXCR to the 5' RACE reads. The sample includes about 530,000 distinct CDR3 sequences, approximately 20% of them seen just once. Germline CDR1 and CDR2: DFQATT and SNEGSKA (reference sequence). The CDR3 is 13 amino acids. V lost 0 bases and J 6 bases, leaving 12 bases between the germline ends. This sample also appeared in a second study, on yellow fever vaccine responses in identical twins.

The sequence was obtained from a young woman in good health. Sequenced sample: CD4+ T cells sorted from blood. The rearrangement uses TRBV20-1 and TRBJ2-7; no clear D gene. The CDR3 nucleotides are TGCAGTGCTAGAGATGGCCTAGGACGCGAGCAGTACTTC. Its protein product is CSARDGLGREQYF.